This T cell receptor (beta chain) was identified during a study of shared clonotypes between healthy human individuals. Study-wide findings and caveats: Rarefaction showed that sequencing of sorted subsets was incomplete (despite large depth).

A remark on this clone: Its target is not known.

V was clipped by 0 bases and J by 8 bases, with 22 bases between them. CDR1 SGHTA and CDR2 FQGNSA come from the germline V gene. This CDR3 is 18 amino acids long. Deep-level settings were used for running the assay. Some clones are missing from TCRdb's copy, which holds only in-frame ones; the method was immunoSEQ multiplex PCR. Counted here are hundreds of thousands of clones, roughly 97% occurring once; the ten biggest clones make up roughly 0.05%. The sequenced sample was naive CD4+ T cells sorted from blood. Subset defined: CD45RA+ positively selected. The clonotype was recovered from a woman aged 30 to 39 in good health. The genes are TRBV7-2 and TRBJ1-4, with no clear D. The CDR3: CASSLALIREFYGEKLFF. CDR3 bases: TGTGCCAGCAGCTTAGCGCTGATTCGGGAATTCTATGGGGAAAAACTGTTTTTT.